This passage covers 9 T cell receptor beta chains from one sample sequenced in a study of blood T cell repertoires in COVID-19 (dated by TCRdb to 2019 to 2021). The library came from the immunoSEQ multiplex PCR assay. TCRdb obtained this table from immuneACCESS and retained in-frame rearrangements with V and J assigned. These tables miss some clones; where compared with another copy, unresolved V genes account for less than half of the shortfall, and the remainder is unexplained. The sample table lists under 350,000 clones, 75% to 90% of them with a count of one. The top ten hold approximately 4.2% of the sample. Material for sequencing was peripheral blood. Receptor source: a man aged 40-49 years with acute or convalescent COVID-19.

This chain uses TRBV10-1 with TRBJ1-6; no reliable D call. Germline values: CDR1 WNHNN, CDR2 SYGVQD (reference sequence). Trimming took 0 bases from V and 6 from J, leaving 12 bases between them. The CDR3 consists of 16 residues. CDR3 region: CASSESVGPGNSPLHF. The CDR3 DNA is TGCGCCAGCAGTGAGTCGGTTGGGCCCGGTAATTCACCCCTCCACTTT.

V is TRBV28 and J is TRBJ1-4; possible D gene TRBD1, 5 bases. The V and J ends lost 2 bases and 8 bases respectively, with 18 bases between them. The CDR3 length is 16 residues. Germline loops: CDR1 MDHEN, CDR2 SYDVKM. The chain's CDR3 is CASSLKVSYRGEKLFF. CDR3 in DNA: TGTGCCAGCAGTTTAAAGGTTTCGTATCGGGGGGAAAAACTGTTTTTT.

This chain joins TRBV3-1 (or the pseudogene TRBV3-2) and TRBJ2-3; D not certain. The germline V and J ends were trimmed by 1 base and 11 bases, with 7 bases remaining between them. Germline CDR1 reads LGHDT; CDR2 reads YNNKEL (reference sequence). The CDR3 contains 11 residues. CDR3 DNA: TGTGCCAGCAGCCAAGCCGGAGAGCAGTATTTT. The encoded protein is CASSQAGEQYF.

The V call is TRBV6-1, the J call TRBJ1-5, with D hard to call. Trimming left V 6 bases short and J 2 bases short, with 11 bases between. The CDR3 sequence is 14 residues long. Germline CDR1 is MNHNS and CDR2 is SASEGT. CDR3 region: CASSPGLGNQPQHF. The CDR3 DNA is TGTGCCAGCAGCCCCGGACTTGGCAATCAGCCCCAGCATTTT.

The gene calls are TRBV24-1 and TRBJ2-1; TRBD2 matches at 9 bases. The germline gives CDR1 KGHDR, CDR2 SFDVKD. The CDR3 totals 12 residues. The V segment lost 6 bases and the J segment 13 bases; nucleotides outside the gene matches: 6. CDR3 in amino acids: CATSSAGGPQFF. In nucleotides, the CDR3 is TGTGCCACCAGTTCAGCGGGGGGCCCCCAGTTCTTC.

This sequence joins TRBV11-2 and TRBJ2-3, with 10 bases aligning to TRBD1. In germline, CDR1 is SGHAT, CDR2 FQNNGV. The V and J ends lost 2 bases and 5 bases, in that order; junction bases with no gene match: 7. The CDR3 contains 16 residues. This CDR3 reads CASSLQPGQGRDTQYF. CDR3 nucleotide sequence: TGTGCCAGCAGCTTACAACCGGGACAGGGGAGAGATACGCAGTATTTT. Full variable domain (missing parts from reference TRBV11-2 and TRBJ2-3): EAGVAQSPRYKIIEKRQSVAFWCNPISGHATLYWYQQILGQGPKLLIQFQNNGVVDDSQLPKDRFSAERLKGVDSTLKIQPAKLEDSAVYLCASSLQPGQGRDTQYFGPGTRLTVL.

This CDR3 reads CASSSLGQPNEKLFF. As DNA, the CDR3 is TGTGCCAGCAGCTCTTTGGGACAGCCTAATGAAAAACTGTTTTTT. V gene TRBV5-5 combines with J gene TRBJ1-4, with 7 bases fitting TRBD1. The CDR3 has 15 amino acids. V was pared by 3 bases and J by 3 bases, with 5 bases of the junction left unmatched. Germline CDR1 is SGHKS and CDR2 is YYEKEE (reference sequence).

The chain recombines TRBV7-2 with TRBJ1-1, with 7 bases lining up with TRBD1. Trimming took 6 bases from V and 1 from J; bases not matched to a gene: 11. The CDR3 has 16 amino acids. Germline CDR1 reads SGHTA; CDR2 reads FQGNSA. CDR3 DNA: TGTGCCAGCAGATTAACATGGCGACAGGGGAACACTGAAGCTTTCTTT. It translates to CASRLTWRQGNTEAFF.

V and J are TRBV6-5 and TRBJ2-3, with 7 bases aligning to TRBD1. Germline V gene sequence: CDR1 MNHEY, CDR2 SVGAGI. This CDR3 is built from 15 residues. Trimming at V came to 6 bases and at J to 1 base, leaving 7 bases not matched to a gene. CDR3 loop: CASSRDSGRTDTQYF. The CDR3 DNA reads as TGTGCCAGCAGCCGGGACAGTGGACGCACAGATACGCAGTATTTT.